Following are 5 T cell receptor beta chains from one sample sequenced in a study of early T cells in non-severe SARS-CoV-2 infection. TCRdb reprocessed the 5' RACE reads via MiXCR and lists one record per CDR3 protein. The sample contains 26,000 or so distinct CDR3 sequences, approximately 6% of which appear only once. The sequenced sample was whole blood. These receptors all come from an adult who was a healthcare worker with PCR-confirmed SARS-CoV-2 infection or an uninfected control (not recorded which).

This clonotype was recorded at least ten times. V and J are TRBV4-1 and TRBJ1-5; no firm D call. Germline V gene sequence: CDR1 MGHRA, CDR2 YSYEKL. The V end lost 1 base, the J end lost 7 bases, and 11 bases lay between the germline ends. CDR3 size: 14 residues. CDR3: CASSQVGKGQPQHF. Written as DNA, the CDR3 is TGCGCCAGCAGCCAAGTAGGTAAAGGCCAGCCCCAGCATTTT.

In this sample, this clonotype turned up many times. The J gene is TRBJ2-1, the V gene TRBV2, with 11 bases lining up with TRBD1. The germline CDR1 and CDR2 sequences are SNHLY and FYNNEI. Trimming removed 6 bases from V and 15 bases from J; junction bases left unmatched: 10. The CDR3 has 13 residues. CDR3 sequence: CASSRRGGQGAFF. CDR3 nucleotide sequence: TGTGCCAGCAGCCGAAGGGGAGGACAGGGGGCGTTCTTC.

In nucleotides, the CDR3 is TGTGCCAGCAGCACCTCAACGGGACGGGAGCTGTTTTTT. Its protein is CASSTSTGRELFF. The chain couples TRBV11-2 to TRBJ2-2; D possibly uses TRBD1 or TRBD2 (5 bases each). This CDR3 comprises 13 residues. V lost 5 bases and J lost 9, with 13 bases in between. CDR1 and CDR2 (germline): SGHAT, FQNNGV. Full variable domain (remainder filled in from reference TRBV11-2 and TRBJ2-2): EAGVAQSPRYKIIEKRQSVAFWCNPISGHATLYWYQQILGQGPKLLIQFQNNGVVDDSQLPKDRFSAERLKGVDSTLKIQPAKLEDSAVYLCASSTSTGRELFFGEGSRLTVL.

This clonotype showed up many times. The chain uses TRBV12-3 or TRBV12-4 and TRBJ1-6; perhaps TRBD1 as D (6 bases). V lost 5 bases to trimming and J lost 9 bases, with 17 bases between them. The CDR3 covers 15 residues. The CDR3 DNA reads as TGTGCCAGCAGTCCACAGGGTTTAGGAGGTTCACCCCTCCACTTT. Residues: CASSPQGLGGSPLHF.

This clonotype was detected ten times or more. J is TRBJ1-4 and V is TRBV3-1, with 7 bases fitting TRBD1. Germline values: CDR1 LGHDT, CDR2 YNNKEL (reference sequence). The trim removed 6 bases at V and 3 bases at J, leaving 7 bases unmatched. The CDR3 spans 15 residues. CDR3 DNA sequence: TGTGCCAGCAGTCCGAGACAGGGTCCTAATGAAAAACTGTTTTTT. It yields the protein CASSPRQGPNEKLFF.